One and the same sample provided the 21 T cell receptor beta chains below, sequenced in a study of blood T cells in healthy people across ages. Sample-barcoded 5' priming and a J-beta primer mix drove a second PCR of about 6 to 12 cycles. TCRdb re-called the 5' RACE reads through MiXCR, storing one row per CDR3 protein. Among fewer than 950,000 distinct CDR3 sequences listed, roughly 50% were seen once. Material for sequencing was blood. These receptor sequences come from a man older than 75 in good health.

This chain joins TRBV14 and TRBJ1-1; D call uncertain. V lost 0 bases and J 11 bases, leaving 13 bases between the germline ends. Germline V gives CDR1 SGHDN, CDR2 FVKESK. The CDR3 sequence is 13 residues long. The CDR3 nucleotides are TGTGCCAGCAGCCAAGATCGGCGGCAGGTGGCTTTCTTT. Translating gives CASSQDRRQVAFF.

The chain recombines TRBV5-1 with TRBJ2-3, with 11 positions matching TRBD2. The CDR3 extends over 17 amino acids. From germline, CDR1 is SGHRS and CDR2 YFSETQ. V lost 4 bases to trimming and J lost 14 bases; unmatched junction nucleotides: 21. CDR3 nucleotide sequence: TGCGCCAGCAGCCCGGGGACTAGCGGACTAAAACACAGATACGCGTATTTT. It translates to CASSPGTSGLKHRYAYF.

Worth noting for this clonotype: The junction departs from the called germline gene at one end, perhaps through a read error. The chain combines TRBV9 with TRBJ1-2; D unclear. Germline CDR1 is SGDLS and CDR2 is YYNGEE. The CDR3 spans 14 residues. CDR3 sequence reads: CAGSVSSGIYGYTF. Here the CDR3 DNA reads TGTGCCGGCAGCGTTTCGTCAGGCATATATGGCTACACCTTC.

This clonotype was seen a few times. This chain connects TRBV12-3 or TRBV12-4 to TRBJ1-2; D possibly corresponds to TRBD1 (6 bases). This CDR3 contains 13 residues. Deletions cut 3 bases from V and 3 bases from J, with 8 bases between. CDR3 sequence (DNA): TGTGCCAGCAGTTTGAGACAGGACTATGGCTACACCTTC. Its translation: CASSLRQDYGYTF.

The chain couples TRBV20-1 to TRBJ2-7; 7 bases match TRBD2. Germline V gene data show CDR1 as DFQATT and CDR2 as SNEGSKA (reference sequence). The CDR3 runs 14 residues. The V and J ends lost 3 bases and 0 bases, in that order; junction bases with no gene match: 5. The CDR3 DNA is TGCAGTGCTAGCTCACTAGCGATCTCCTACGAGCAGTACTTC. Amino acid sequence: CSASSLAISYEQYF.

This chain joins TRBV15 and TRBJ1-1; possible D gene TRBD1, 6 bases. The CDR3 totals 12 residues. In germline, CDR1 is LNHNV, CDR2 YYDKDF (reference sequence). Trimming took 2 bases from V and 11 from J, leaving 12 bases between them. The chain's CDR3 is CATSRRRGTAFF. The DNA of the CDR3 is TGTGCCACCAGCAGACGCAGGGGAACGGCTTTCTTT.

The chain is built from TRBV12-3 or TRBV12-4 and TRBJ1-2; 7 bases are a match to TRBD1. V shed 6 bases and J 6 bases; nucleotides not matched to a gene: 10. The CDR3 totals 14 residues. The chain's CDR3 is CASRIRQGRDGYTF. CDR3 sequence (DNA): TGTGCCAGCAGGATAAGACAGGGTAGAGATGGCTACACCTTC.

This clonotype has only a few counts. This chain joins TRBV12-3 or TRBV12-4 and TRBJ2-7, with 9 bases fitting TRBD2. The CDR3 is 14 residues long. V gave up 7 bases and J gave up 0 bases; unmatched junction bases: 4. The CDR3 sequence is CASKYSGSSYEQYF. The DNA for the CDR3 is TGTGCCAGCAAATATAGCGGGAGCTCCTACGAGCAGTACTTC.

The rearrangement uses TRBV5-5 and TRBJ1-4, with D maybe TRBD1 (6 bases). From germline, CDR1 is SGHKS and CDR2 YYEKEE (reference sequence). This CDR3 spans 15 amino acids. The V and J ends lost 0 bases and 8 bases respectively, with 14 bases between them. The DNA for the CDR3 is TGTGCCAGCAGCTTGGGGCAGGGGATCCGGGAAAAACTGTTTTTT. It yields the protein CASSLGQGIREKLFF.

The gene calls are TRBV7-9 and TRBJ2-1; 7 nucleotides match TRBD2. Germline CDR1 SEHNR, CDR2 FQNEAQ (reference sequence). V lost 1 base and J lost 8; bases outside the gene matches: 5. The CDR3 has 14 residues. CDR3 coding DNA: TGTGCCAGCAGCTTAGAGAATGCGGGGGATGAGCAGTTCTTC. The encoded protein is CASSLENAGDEQFF.

The DNA of the CDR3 is TGTGCCAGCAGCCGCGCAGATAGCGAGCAGTACTTC. It yields the protein CASSRADSEQYF. The V and J genes are TRBV3-1 and TRBJ2-4, with D unclear. The J call may be mistaken, given a closer DNA end match to TRBJ2-7. The CDR3 runs 12 residues. Germline-derived CDR1 and CDR2 are LGHDT and YNNKEL (reference sequence).

This clonotype occurred a few times. The chain uses TRBV21-1 and TRBJ1-2. TRBV21-1 constitutes a pseudogene. CDR3 length equals 16 residues. The CDR3 nucleotides read TGTGCCAGCAGCAATTGCGCATTCCCCCTCCCGGGCGGCTACACCTTC. It translates to CASSNCAFPLPGGYTF.

This chain uses TRBV20-1 with TRBJ1-2; TRBD1 might be the D (6 bases). CDR1 and CDR2 from the germline V gene are DFQATT and SNEGSKA (reference sequence). The CDR3 is 13 amino acids. Deletions cut 5 bases from V and 2 bases from J, with 12 bases between. CDR3: CSAPRGGNYGYTF. CDR3 nucleotides: TGCAGTGCTCCCAGGGGAGGGAACTATGGCTACACCTTC.

The chain couples TRBV20-1 to TRBJ1-1; D gene ambiguous. Trimming pared 0 bases from V and 9 bases from J, leaving 5 bases between. This CDR3 has 10 residues. The germline V gene has CDR1 DFQATT and CDR2 SNEGSKA (reference sequence). The CDR3 spells CSAREQQAFF. The DNA for the CDR3 is TGCAGTGCTAGAGAACAGCAAGCTTTCTTT.

This clonotype has only a few counts. This rearrangement joins TRBV6-6 to TRBJ1-2; maybe TRBD1 (6 bases). Germline values: CDR1 MNHNY, CDR2 SVGAGI (reference sequence). Deletions cut 8 bases from V and 7 bases from J, with 14 bases between. CDR3 length equals 12 residues. The CDR3 is CASEGDASGYTF. Written as DNA, the CDR3 is TGTGCCAGCGAGGGGGATGCGAGTGGCTACACCTTC.

The rearrangement joins TRBV29-1 to TRBJ2-3, with a weak D call TRBD2 (5 bases). The CDR3 has 12 amino acids. Trimming took 3 bases from V and 14 from J, leaving 18 bases between them. In germline, CDR1 is SQVTM, CDR2 ANQGSEA. The CDR3 region has the DNA TGCAGCGTTGAGTGGGAGTACAGATACGCGTATTTT. Translation gives CSVEWEYRYAYF.

A few counts support this clonotype. The chain is built from TRBV3-1 and TRBJ2-3; D remains ambiguous. Germline V gene data show CDR1 as LGHDT and CDR2 as YNNKEL (reference sequence). V lost 2 bases and J 14 bases, leaving 17 bases between the germline ends. The CDR3 has 13 amino acids. This CDR3 reads CASSQYIDGYAYF. For the CDR3, the DNA is TGTGCCAGCAGCCAATACATAGATGGATACGCGTATTTT.

On this clonotype: Germline and junction disagree at one end, which may indicate a read error. This CDR3 is CVSSLAQGSYNSPLHF. The CDR3, as DNA: TGTGTCAGCAGCTTAGCCCAGGGCTCCTATAATTCACCCCTCCACTTT. The rearrangement joins TRBV7-2 to TRBJ1-6, with D possibly matching TRBD1 (5 bases). The CDR3 spans 16 residues. CDR1 is SGHTA and CDR2 is FQGNSA in the germline V gene.

There are a few counts of this clonotype. The V call is TRBV10-3, the J call TRBJ2-1, with 14 positions matching TRBD2. In germline, CDR1 is ENHRY, CDR2 SYGVKD. The CDR3 totals 16 residues. The junction had 7 bases not matched to a gene; V was cut back by 2 bases and J by 10 bases. CDR3 nucleotide sequence: TGTGCCATCAGTGAGGGACTAGCGGGAGGCCTGTGGGAGCAGTTCTTC. Translated, it gives CAISEGLAGGLWEQFF.

V gene TRBV20-1 combines with J gene TRBJ2-5; D gene ambiguous. This CDR3 region has 12 residues. Germline V CDR1 and CDR2: DFQATT, SNEGSKA (reference sequence). Trimming left V 1 base short and J 4 bases short, with 7 bases between. CDR3 region: CSARVGLETQYF. The CDR3 nucleotides read TGCAGTGCTAGAGTAGGGTTAGAGACCCAGTACTTC.

This clonotype was detected only a few times. This chain connects TRBV7-8 to TRBJ2-1; weak D call: TRBD2 (5 bases). V dropped 1 base and J dropped 0 bases, with 19 bases sitting between them. Germline V gives CDR1 SGHVS, CDR2 FQNEAQ. The CDR3 runs 19 residues. The CDR3 region is CASSLGTLRRARSYNEQFF. The CDR3 nucleotides read TGTGCCAGCAGCTTAGGGACCTTACGGCGGGCCCGCTCCTACAATGAGCAGTTCTTC.